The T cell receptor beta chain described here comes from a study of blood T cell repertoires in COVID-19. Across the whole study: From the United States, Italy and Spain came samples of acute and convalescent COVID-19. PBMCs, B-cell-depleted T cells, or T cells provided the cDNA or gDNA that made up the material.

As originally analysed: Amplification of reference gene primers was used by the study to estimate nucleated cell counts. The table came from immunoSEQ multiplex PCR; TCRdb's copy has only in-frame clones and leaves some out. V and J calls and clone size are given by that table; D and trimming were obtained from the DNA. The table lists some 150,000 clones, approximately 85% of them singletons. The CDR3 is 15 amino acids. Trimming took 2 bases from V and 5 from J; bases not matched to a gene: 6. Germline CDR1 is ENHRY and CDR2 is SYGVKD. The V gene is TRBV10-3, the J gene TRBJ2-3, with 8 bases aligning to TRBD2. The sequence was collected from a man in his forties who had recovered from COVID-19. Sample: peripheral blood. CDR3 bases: TGTGCCATCAGTGAGGAGGGCGGGGGGCTAGATACGCAGTATTTT. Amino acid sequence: CAISEEGGGLDTQYF.